Below are 2 T cell receptor beta chains sequenced from a single sample in a study of lymphopenia after photon versus proton radiotherapy. Repertoires were generated with immunoSEQ multiplex PCR, while TCRdb's copy carries only in-frame clones and drops some. The sample carries 65,000 to 75,000 clones, 87% recorded once. The material was peripheral blood, obtained from a patient treated with proton-based radiotherapy. The source is a man older than 75 with esophageal cancer.

This chain joins TRBV7-9 and TRBJ1-1; D not certain. This CDR3 is built from 13 residues. The V gene lost 1 base and the J gene lost 8 bases, with 11 bases spanning the gap. Per the germline V gene, CDR1 is SEHNR and CDR2 is FQNEAQ (reference sequence). The CDR3, as DNA: TGTGCCAGCAGCTTAGAAGCAAGCCGAGAAGCTTTCTTT. Protein: CASSLEASREAFF.

V gene TRBV18 combines with J gene TRBJ2-2, with TRBD2 identical over 9 bases. With V trimmed by 3 bases and J by 6 bases, 2 bases remained unmatched. CDR3 size: 14 residues. Germline V gene lookup returns CDR1 KGHSH and CDR2 LQKENI. This CDR3 is CASSPTSGSGELFF. CDR3 bases: TGTGCCAGCTCACCGACTAGCGGTTCCGGGGAGCTGTTTTTT.